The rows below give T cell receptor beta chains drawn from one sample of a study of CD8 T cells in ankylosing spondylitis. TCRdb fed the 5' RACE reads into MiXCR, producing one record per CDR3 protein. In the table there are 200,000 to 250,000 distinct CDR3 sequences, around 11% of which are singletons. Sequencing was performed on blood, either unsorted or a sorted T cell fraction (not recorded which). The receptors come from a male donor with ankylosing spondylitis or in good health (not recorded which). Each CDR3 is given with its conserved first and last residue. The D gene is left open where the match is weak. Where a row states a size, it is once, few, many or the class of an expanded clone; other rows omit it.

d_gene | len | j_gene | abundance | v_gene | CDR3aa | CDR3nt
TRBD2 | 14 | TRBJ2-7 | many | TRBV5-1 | CASSSGTSAYEQYF | TGCGCCAGCAGCTCCGGGACTAGCGCCTACGAGCAGTACTTC
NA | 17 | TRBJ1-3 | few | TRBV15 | CATSRGAPSGSGNTIYF | TGTGCCACCAGCAGAGGGGCGCCGTCAGGGTCTGGAAACACCATATATTTT
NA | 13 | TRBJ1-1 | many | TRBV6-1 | CASRSTMNTEAFF | TGTGCCAGCAGGAGTACCATGAACACTGAAGCTTTCTTT
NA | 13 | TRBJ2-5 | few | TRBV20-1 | CSAPGRVRETQYF | TGCAGTGCTCCTGGCAGGGTTCGGGAGACCCAGTACTTC
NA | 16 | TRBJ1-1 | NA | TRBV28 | CASSLGARGMNTEAFF | TGTGCCAGCAGTTTAGGGGCCAGGGGTATGAACACTGAAGCTTTCTTT
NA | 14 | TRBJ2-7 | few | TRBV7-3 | CASSPGTQSGLVYF | TGTGCCAGCAGCCCAGGGACTCAATCTGGGTTGGTGTACTTC
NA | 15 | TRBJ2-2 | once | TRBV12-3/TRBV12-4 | CASSLEGLQGGELFF | TGTGCCAGCAGTTTAGAGGGCCTGCAAGGGGGGGAGCTGTTTTTT
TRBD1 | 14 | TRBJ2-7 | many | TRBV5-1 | CASSLRDRGDEQYF | TGCGCCAGCAGCCTACGGGACAGGGGTGACGAGCAGTACTTC
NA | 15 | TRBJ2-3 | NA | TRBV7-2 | CASSPERVTSPTQYF | TGTGCCAGCAGCCCAGAGAGGGTAACTTCACCTACGCAGTATTTT
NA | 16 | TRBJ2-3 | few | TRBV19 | CASRNWTETSTDTQYF | TGTGCCAGTAGAAATTGGACTGAGACTAGCACAGATACGCAGTATTTT
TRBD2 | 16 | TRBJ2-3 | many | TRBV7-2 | CASSFNSGGYTDTQYF | TGTGCCAGCAGCTTCAATAGCGGGGGGTACACAGATACGCAGTATTTT
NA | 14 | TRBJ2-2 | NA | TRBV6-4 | CASSGSGQIGELFF | TGTGCCAGCAGTGGATCAGGTCAAATCGGGGAGCTGTTTTTT
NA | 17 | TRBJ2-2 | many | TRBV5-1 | CASSLNSQGSNTGELFF | TGCGCCAGCAGCTTGAATAGCCAGGGTAGCAACACCGGGGAGCTGTTTTTT
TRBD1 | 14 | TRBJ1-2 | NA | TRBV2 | CASRGDREWEGYTF | TGTGCCAGCAGAGGTGACAGGGAATGGGAAGGCTACACCTTC
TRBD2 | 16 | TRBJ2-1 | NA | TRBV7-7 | CASSLGLAGGGCEQFF | TGTGCCAGCAGCTTAGGACTAGCGGGAGGGGGTTGTGAGCAGTTCTTC
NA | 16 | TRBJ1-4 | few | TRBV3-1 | CASSQGMAGANEKLFF | TGTGCCAGCAGCCAAGGAATGGCAGGGGCTAATGAAAAACTGTTTTTT
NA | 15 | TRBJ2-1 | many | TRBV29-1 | CSVTAPEQGIYEQFF | TGCAGCGTGACGGCCCCGGAACAGGGAATCTATGAGCAGTTCTTC
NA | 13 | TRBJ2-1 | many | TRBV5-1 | CASAGDNYNEQFF | TGCGCCAGCGCAGGGGACAACTACAATGAGCAGTTCTTC
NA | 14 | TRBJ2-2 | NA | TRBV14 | CASRGPANTGELFF | TGTGCCAGCAGGGGTCCAGCGAACACCGGGGAGCTGTTTTTT
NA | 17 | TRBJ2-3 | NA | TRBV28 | CASSLPTRTPRTDTQYF | TGTGCCAGCAGTTTACCTACGAGGACACCCCGCACAGATACGCAGTATTTT
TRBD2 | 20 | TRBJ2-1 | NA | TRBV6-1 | CASSEVASGREDHSYNEQFF | TGTGCCAGCAGTGAAGTGGCTAGCGGGAGGGAGGACCACTCCTACAATGAGCAGTTCTTC